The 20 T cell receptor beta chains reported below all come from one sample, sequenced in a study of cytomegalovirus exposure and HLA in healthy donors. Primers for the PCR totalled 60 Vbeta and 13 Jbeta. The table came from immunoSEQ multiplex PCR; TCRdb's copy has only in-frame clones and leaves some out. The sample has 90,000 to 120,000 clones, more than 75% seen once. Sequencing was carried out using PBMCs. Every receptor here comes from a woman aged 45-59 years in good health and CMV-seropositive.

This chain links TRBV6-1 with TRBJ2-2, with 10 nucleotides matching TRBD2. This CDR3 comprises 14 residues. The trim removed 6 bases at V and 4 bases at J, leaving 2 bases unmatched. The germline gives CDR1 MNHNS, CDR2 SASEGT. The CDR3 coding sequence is TGTGCCAGCAGAGGGACTAGCGTCACCGGGGAGCTGTTTTTT. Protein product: CASRGTSVTGELFF.

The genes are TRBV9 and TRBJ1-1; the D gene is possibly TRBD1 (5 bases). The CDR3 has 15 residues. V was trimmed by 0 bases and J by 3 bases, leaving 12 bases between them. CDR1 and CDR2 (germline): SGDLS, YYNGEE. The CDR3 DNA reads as TGTGCCAGCAGCGTAGATTCGGGGGGTGACACTGAAGCTTTCTTT. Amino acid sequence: CASSVDSGGDTEAFF.

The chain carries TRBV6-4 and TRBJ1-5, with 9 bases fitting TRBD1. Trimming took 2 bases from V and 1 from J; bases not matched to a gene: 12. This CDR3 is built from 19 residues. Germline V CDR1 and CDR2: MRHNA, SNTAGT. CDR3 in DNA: TGTGCCAGCAGTGACCTTGGACAGGGGCCGAGGATAAGCAATCAGCCCCAGCATTTT. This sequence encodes CASSDLGQGPRISNQPQHF.

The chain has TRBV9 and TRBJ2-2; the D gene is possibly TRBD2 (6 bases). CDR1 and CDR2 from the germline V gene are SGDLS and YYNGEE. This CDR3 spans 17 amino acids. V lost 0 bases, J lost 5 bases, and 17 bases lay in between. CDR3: CASSVGGGTRRTGELFF. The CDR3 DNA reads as TGTGCCAGCAGCGTAGGTGGCGGGACCCGAAGAACCGGGGAGCTGTTTTTT.

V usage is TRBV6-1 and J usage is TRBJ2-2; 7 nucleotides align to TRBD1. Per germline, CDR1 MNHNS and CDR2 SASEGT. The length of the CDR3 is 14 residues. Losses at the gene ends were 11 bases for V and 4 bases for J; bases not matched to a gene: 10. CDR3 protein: CACRDSPGTGELFF. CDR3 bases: TGTGCCTGCCGGGACAGCCCGGGCACCGGGGAGCTGTTTTTT.

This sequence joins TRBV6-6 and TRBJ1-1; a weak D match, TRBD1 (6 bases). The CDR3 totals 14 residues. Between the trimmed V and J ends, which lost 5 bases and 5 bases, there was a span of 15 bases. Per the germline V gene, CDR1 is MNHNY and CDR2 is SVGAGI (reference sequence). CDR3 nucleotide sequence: TGTGCCAGCAGTCCCCAGGGGCTCCGGACTGAAGCTTTCTTT. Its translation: CASSPQGLRTEAFF.

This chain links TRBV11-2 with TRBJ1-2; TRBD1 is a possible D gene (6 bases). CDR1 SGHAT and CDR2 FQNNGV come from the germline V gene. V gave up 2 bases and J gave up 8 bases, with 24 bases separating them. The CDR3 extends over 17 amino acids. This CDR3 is CASSLLSRDIAVGGYTF. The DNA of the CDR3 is TGTGCCAGCAGCTTACTTTCTCGGGACATCGCCGTGGGAGGCTACACCTTC.

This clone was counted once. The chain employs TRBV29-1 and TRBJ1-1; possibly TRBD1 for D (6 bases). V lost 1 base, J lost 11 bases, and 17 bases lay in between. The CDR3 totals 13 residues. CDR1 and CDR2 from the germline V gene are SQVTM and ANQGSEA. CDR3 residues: CSVEVFTGTMAFF. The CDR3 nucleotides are TGCAGCGTTGAAGTTTTTACCGGGACAATGGCTTTCTTT.

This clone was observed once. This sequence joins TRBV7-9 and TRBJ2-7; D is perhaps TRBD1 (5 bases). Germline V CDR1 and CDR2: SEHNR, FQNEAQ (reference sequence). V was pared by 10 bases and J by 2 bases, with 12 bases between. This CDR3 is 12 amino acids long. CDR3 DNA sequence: TGTGCCACTACGACAGTTGCCTACGAGCAGTACTTC. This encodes CATTTVAYEQYF.

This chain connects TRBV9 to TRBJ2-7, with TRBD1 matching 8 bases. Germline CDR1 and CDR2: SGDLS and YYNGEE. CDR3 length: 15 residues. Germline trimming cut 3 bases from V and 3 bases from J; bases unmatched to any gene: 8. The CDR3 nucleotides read TGTGCCAGCAGCGGTAGACAGGGGTTCGGCTACGAGCAGTACTTC. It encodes CASSGRQGFGYEQYF.

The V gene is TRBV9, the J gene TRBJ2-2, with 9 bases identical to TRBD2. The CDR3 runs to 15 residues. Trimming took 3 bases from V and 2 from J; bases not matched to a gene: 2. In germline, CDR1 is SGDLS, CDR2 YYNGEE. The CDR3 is CASSGTSDNTGELFF. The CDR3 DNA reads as TGTGCCAGCAGCGGGACTAGCGATAACACCGGGGAGCTGTTTTTT.

In DNA, the CDR3 is TGTGCCAGCAGCCCTGACCCGGGACAGGCCCTAGGAACCAGGGGACTGTTTTTT. This codes for CASSPDPGQALGTRGLFF. The V and J genes are TRBV7-9 and TRBJ1-4; 8 bases align to TRBD1. The CDR3 covers 18 residues. The germline V gene encodes CDR1 SEHNR and CDR2 FQNEAQ (reference sequence). The V segment lost 5 bases and the J segment 13 bases; nucleotides outside the gene matches: 24.

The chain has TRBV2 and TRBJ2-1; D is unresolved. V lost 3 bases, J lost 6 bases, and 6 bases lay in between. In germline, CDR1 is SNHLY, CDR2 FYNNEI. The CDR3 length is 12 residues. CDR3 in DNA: TGTGCCAGCAGTGATTCTCTCAATGAGCAGTTCTTC. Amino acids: CASSDSLNEQFF.

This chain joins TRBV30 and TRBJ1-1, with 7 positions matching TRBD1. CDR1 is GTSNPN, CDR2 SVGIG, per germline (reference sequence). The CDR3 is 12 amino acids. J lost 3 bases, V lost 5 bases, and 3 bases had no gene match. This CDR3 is CAWHRGDTEAFF. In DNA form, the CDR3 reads TGTGCCTGGCACAGGGGAGACACTGAAGCTTTCTTT.

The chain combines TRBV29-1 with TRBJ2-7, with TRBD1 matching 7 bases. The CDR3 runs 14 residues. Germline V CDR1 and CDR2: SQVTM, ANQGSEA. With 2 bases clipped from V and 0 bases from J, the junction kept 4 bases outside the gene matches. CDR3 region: CSVESNRGSYEQYF. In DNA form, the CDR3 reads TGCAGCGTTGAAAGTAACAGGGGCTCCTACGAGCAGTACTTC.

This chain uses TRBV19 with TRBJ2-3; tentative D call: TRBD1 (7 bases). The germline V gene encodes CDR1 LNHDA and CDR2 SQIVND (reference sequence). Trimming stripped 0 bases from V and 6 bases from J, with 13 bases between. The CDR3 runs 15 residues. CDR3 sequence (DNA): TGTGCCAGTAGTATAGATCGGGCAGGGGGGGATACGCAGTATTTT. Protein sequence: CASSIDRAGGDTQYF.

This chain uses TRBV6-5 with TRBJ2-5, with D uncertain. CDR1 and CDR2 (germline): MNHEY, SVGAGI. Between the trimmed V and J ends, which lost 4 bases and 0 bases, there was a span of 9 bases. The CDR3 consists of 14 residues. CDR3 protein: CASSSRRYQETQYF. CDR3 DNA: TGTGCCAGCAGTTCTAGACGGTACCAAGAGACCCAGTACTTC.

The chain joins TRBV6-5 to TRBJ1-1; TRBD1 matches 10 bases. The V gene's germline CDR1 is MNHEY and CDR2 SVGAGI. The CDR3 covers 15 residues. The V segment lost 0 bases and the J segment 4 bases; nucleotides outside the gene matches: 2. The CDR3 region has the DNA TGTGCCAGCAGTTACTCGAGGACAGGGGGCACTGAAGCTTTCTTT. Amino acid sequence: CASSYSRTGGTEAFF.

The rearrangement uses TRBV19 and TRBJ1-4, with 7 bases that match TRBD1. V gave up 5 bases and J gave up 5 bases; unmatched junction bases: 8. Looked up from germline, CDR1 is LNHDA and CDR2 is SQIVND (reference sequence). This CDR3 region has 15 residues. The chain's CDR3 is CASSPRQGTNEKLFF. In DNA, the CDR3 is TGTGCCAGTAGTCCTCGACAGGGAACCAATGAAAAACTGTTTTTT. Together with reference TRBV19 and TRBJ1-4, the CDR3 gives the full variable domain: DGGITQSPKYLFRKEGQNVTLSCEQNLNHDAMYWYRQDPGQGLRLIYYSQIVNDFQKGDIAEGYSVSREKKESFPLTVTSAQKNPTAFYLCASSPRQGTNEKLFFGSGTQLSVL.

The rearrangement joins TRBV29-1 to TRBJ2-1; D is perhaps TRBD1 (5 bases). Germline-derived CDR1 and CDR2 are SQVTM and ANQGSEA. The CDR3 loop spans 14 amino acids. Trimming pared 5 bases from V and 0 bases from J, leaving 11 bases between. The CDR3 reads CSVLTASSYNEQFF. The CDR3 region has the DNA TGCAGCGTTCTGACAGCCAGCTCCTACAATGAGCAGTTCTTC.